These 18 T cell receptor beta chains were all obtained from the same sample, sequenced in a study of blood T cells in healthy people across ages. Primers used in a second PCR of about 6 to 11 cycles were a sample-barcoded 5' primer and a J-beta primer mix. Using its own MiXCR run on the 5' RACE reads, TCRdb lists one record per CDR3 protein. The sample holds roughly 800,000 distinct CDR3 sequences; roughly 34% are singletons and the top ten take roughly 13%. The sequenced material came from blood. The receptors derive from a man in his late teens or twenties in good health.

There are many counts of this clonotype. The chain combines TRBV30 with TRBJ2-4; perhaps TRBD1 as D (6 bases). Germline V gene lookup returns CDR1 GTSNPN and CDR2 SVGIG (reference sequence). V was shortened by 0 bases and J by 5 bases, with 14 bases between the two germline ends. The CDR3 length is 15 residues. CDR3 region: CAWSVNQQGENIQYF. DNA for the CDR3: TGTGCCTGGAGTGTCAACCAACAGGGAGAAAACATTCAGTACTTC.

The V gene is TRBV28, the J gene TRBJ2-3; no clear D. The CDR3 loop spans 13 amino acids. V was pared by 5 bases and J by 5 bases, with 11 bases between. In germline, CDR1 is MDHEN, CDR2 SYDVKM. CDR3 region: CASSLLVRDTQYF. The CDR3 region has the DNA TGTGCCAGCAGTCTCCTCGTGAGAGATACGCAGTATTTT. The entire variable domain, with the rest obtained from reference TRBV28 and TRBJ2-3, is as follows: DVKVTQSSRYLVKRTGEKVFLECVQDMDHENMFWYRQDPGLGLRLIYFSYDVKMKEKGDIPEGYSVSREKKERFSLILESASTNQTSMYLCASSLLVRDTQYFGPGTRLTVL.

There are many counts of this clonotype. This sequence joins TRBV3-1 and TRBJ2-5; 8 bases map to TRBD1. Trimming at V came to 0 bases and at J to 7 bases, leaving 4 bases not matched to a gene. Germline assignment: CDR1 LGHDT and CDR2 YNNKEL (reference sequence). The CDR3 has 14 amino acids. CDR3 nucleotide sequence: TGTGCCAGCAGCCAAGATCGAACAGGGGGGACCCAGTACTTC. Translation: CASSQDRTGGTQYF.

The V gene is TRBV4-3, the J gene TRBJ1-1; D might be TRBD1 (6 bases). Germline V CDR1 and CDR2: LGHNA, YSLEER. The CDR3 contains 16 residues. Trimming cost V 4 bases and J 2 bases, with 17 bases left between them. The CDR3 nucleotides read TGCGCCAGCAGCCTTAGTTGGGGAGGGACAAACACTGAAGCTTTCTTT. Translation: CASSLSWGGTNTEAFF.

This clonotype was found many times. The rearrangement joins TRBV4-1 to TRBJ2-1; 11 positions match TRBD2. The CDR3 covers 16 residues. With 4 bases clipped from V and 1 base from J, the junction kept 3 bases outside the gene matches. From germline, CDR1 is MGHRA and CDR2 YSYEKL. In DNA form, the CDR3 reads TGCGCCAGCAGCCCTCGACTAGCGGGGTCCTACAATGAGCAGTTCTTC. Amino acids: CASSPRLAGSYNEQFF.

The chain uses TRBV5-1 and TRBJ1-1; TRBD1 is a possible D gene (6 bases). The germline CDR1 and CDR2 sequences are SGHRS and YFSETQ. V was cut by 5 bases and J by 6 bases, with 17 bases left in between. The CDR3 runs to 14 residues. The CDR3 here is CASRFTQGLPEAFF. The CDR3 DNA is TGCGCCAGCAGGTTTACACAGGGACTGCCTGAAGCTTTCTTT.

Many counts were recorded for this clonotype. The chain recombines TRBV29-1 with TRBJ2-1; 7 positions match TRBD1. V dropped 4 bases and J dropped 1; count of bases not matched to a gene: 4. The germline CDR1 and CDR2 sequences are SQVTM and ANQGSEA. The CDR3 sequence is 14 residues long. The CDR3 region is CSVATGTSYNEQFF. In nucleotides, the CDR3 is TGCAGCGTTGCGACAGGGACATCCTACAATGAGCAGTTCTTC.

This clonotype occurred a few times. The chain joins TRBV25-1 to TRBJ2-7, with D uncertain. With 8 bases removed from V and 2 bases from J, the gap between germline ends came to 13 bases. The CDR3 extends over 13 amino acids. CDR1 MGHDK and CDR2 SYGVNS come from the germline V gene. The CDR3: CASAGRVTYEQYF. The CDR3 nucleotides read TGTGCCAGCGCTGGACGGGTGACCTACGAGCAGTACTTC.

The chain joins TRBV7-2 to TRBJ2-3, with 10 bases identical to TRBD2. The CDR3 is made up of 15 amino acids. Germline V gene data show CDR1 as SGHTA and CDR2 as FQGNSA. J gave up 2 bases and V 7 bases, and 6 bases lay outside the gene matches. CDR3 protein: CASTASGGLTDTQYF. DNA of the CDR3: TGTGCCAGCACCGCTAGCGGGGGCCTCACAGATACGCAGTATTTT.

For this clonotype: A much larger clonotype is one base distant, so this may be a read error. The genes are TRBV9 and TRBJ2-1; D might be TRBD2 (5 bases). V lost 2 bases, J lost 6 bases, and 12 bases lay in between. CDR3 length equals 14 residues. Germline loops: CDR1 SGDLS, CDR2 YYNGEE. The CDR3 DNA is TGTGCCAGCAGCGTCGACCATGGGAGCAATGAGCAGTTCTTC. Amino acid sequence: CASSVDHGSNEQFF.

The rearrangement uses TRBV7-9 and TRBJ1-4; 7 bases are shared with TRBD1. CDR3 length equals 17 residues. The germline V gene encodes CDR1 SEHNR and CDR2 FQNEAQ (reference sequence). V lost 2 bases, J lost 4 bases, and 10 bases stayed unmatched. The CDR3 DNA reads as TGTGCCAGCAGCTTAATGGGAGGGGGACAGATTAATGAAAAACTGTTTTTT. This encodes CASSLMGGGQINEKLFF. Complete variable domain (other parts from reference TRBV7-9 and TRBJ1-4): DTGVSQNPRHKITKRGQNVTFRCDPISEHNRLYWYRQTLGQGPEFLTYFQNEAQLEKSRLLSDRFSAERPKGSFSTLEIQRTEQGDSAMYLCASSLMGGGQINEKLFFGSGTQLSVL.

This clonotype was counted between two and nine times. One junction end disagrees with the germline gene, perhaps due to a read error. The chain combines TRBV6-5 with TRBJ2-2; D might be TRBD2 (6 bases). Germline V gene sequence: CDR1 MNHEY, CDR2 SVGAGI. The CDR3 is made up of 14 amino acids. The CDR3 DNA is TGTGCCAGCAGTGACTCCTCCGGGGGCGGGGAGCTGTTTTTT. Translating it yields CASSDSSGGGELFF.

This clonotype was counted only a few times. CDR3 in amino acids: CASSEYRQTYNTEAFF. Written as DNA, the CDR3 is TGTGCCAGCAGTGAATACCGCCAGACATACAACACTGAAGCTTTCTTT. The chain has TRBV2 and TRBJ1-1; D is uncertain. Germline loops: CDR1 SNHLY, CDR2 FYNNEI. The CDR3 runs 16 residues. V shed 2 bases and J shed 2 bases, with 15 bases lying between them.

This clonotype was counted a few times. The V call is TRBV27, the J call TRBJ2-4; the D call may be TRBD1 or TRBD2 (5 bases each). Trimming left V 5 bases short and J 5 bases short, with 19 bases between. This CDR3 spans 16 amino acids. Per the germline V gene, CDR1 is MNHEY and CDR2 is SMNVEV (reference sequence). For the CDR3, the DNA is TGTGCCAGCAGTCCCCGGGACCCAGCACGACAAAACATTCAGTACTTC. It is translated as CASSPRDPARQNIQYF.

This chain connects TRBV25-1 to TRBJ1-3; D ambiguous. There are 12 residues in the CDR3. From germline, CDR1 is MGHDK and CDR2 SYGVNS. The V and J ends lost 4 bases and 4 bases respectively, with 5 bases between them. CDR3 coding DNA: TGTGCCAGCAGTGTAGGGGGAAACACCATATATTTT. Amino acids: CASSVGGNTIYF. Supplemented by reference TRBV25-1 and TRBJ1-3, the full variable domain reads EADIYQTPRYLVIGTGKKITLECSQTMGHDKMYWYQQDPGMELHLIHYSYGVNSTEKGDLSSESTVSRIRTEHFPLTLESARPSHTSQYLCASSVGGNTIYFGEGSWLTVV.

This clonotype was counted once. This may stem from a read error, because a much larger clone lies one nucleotide away. The chain joins TRBV4-2 to TRBJ2-5; TRBD2 matches 13 bases. The CDR3 is made up of 18 amino acids. V dropped 0 bases and J dropped 11; count of bases not matched to a gene: 15. The germline V gene encodes CDR1 LGHNA and CDR2 YNFKEQ. DNA for the CDR3: TGTGCCAGCAGCCAAGATCAGGGTACTAGCGGGGGGGCCGAGGAGCAGTACTTC. Encoded protein: CASSQDQGTSGGAEEQYF.

The CDR3 DNA reads as TGTGCCAGTAGTCCGTTGGATGCCCCCAATAGGGAGACCCAGTACTTC. Translated, it gives CASSPLDAPNRETQYF. The chain links TRBV19 to TRBJ2-5; D unclear. The V end was cut by 5 bases, the J end by 5 bases, with 21 bases between. This CDR3 contains 16 residues. CDR1 and CDR2 (germline): LNHDA, SQIVND (reference sequence).

The rearrangement links TRBV7-2 to TRBJ2-7, with 9 positions matching TRBD1. The length of the CDR3 is 14 residues. The germline V gene encodes CDR1 SGHTA and CDR2 FQGNSA. Trimming at V came to 5 bases and at J to 4 bases, leaving 6 bases not matched to a gene. For the CDR3, the DNA is TGTGCCAGCAGCCGCGTCGGACAGGGGTACGAGCAGTACTTC. Translated, it gives CASSRVGQGYEQYF.